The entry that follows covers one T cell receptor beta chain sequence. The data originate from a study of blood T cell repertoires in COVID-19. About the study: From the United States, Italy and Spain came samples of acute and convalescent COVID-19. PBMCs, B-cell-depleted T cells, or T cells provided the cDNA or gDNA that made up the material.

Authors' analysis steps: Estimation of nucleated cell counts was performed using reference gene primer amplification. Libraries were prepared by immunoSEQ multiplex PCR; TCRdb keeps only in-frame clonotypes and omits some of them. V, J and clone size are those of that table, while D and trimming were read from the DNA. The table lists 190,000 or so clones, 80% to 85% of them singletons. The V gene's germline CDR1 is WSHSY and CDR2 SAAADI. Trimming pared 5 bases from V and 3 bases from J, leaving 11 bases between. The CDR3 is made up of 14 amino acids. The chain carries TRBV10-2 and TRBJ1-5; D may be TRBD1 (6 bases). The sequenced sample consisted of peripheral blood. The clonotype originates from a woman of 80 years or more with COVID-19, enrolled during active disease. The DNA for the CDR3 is TGCGCCAGCAGTACAGACAGGTTCAATCAGCCCCAGCATTTT. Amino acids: CASSTDRFNQPQHF.